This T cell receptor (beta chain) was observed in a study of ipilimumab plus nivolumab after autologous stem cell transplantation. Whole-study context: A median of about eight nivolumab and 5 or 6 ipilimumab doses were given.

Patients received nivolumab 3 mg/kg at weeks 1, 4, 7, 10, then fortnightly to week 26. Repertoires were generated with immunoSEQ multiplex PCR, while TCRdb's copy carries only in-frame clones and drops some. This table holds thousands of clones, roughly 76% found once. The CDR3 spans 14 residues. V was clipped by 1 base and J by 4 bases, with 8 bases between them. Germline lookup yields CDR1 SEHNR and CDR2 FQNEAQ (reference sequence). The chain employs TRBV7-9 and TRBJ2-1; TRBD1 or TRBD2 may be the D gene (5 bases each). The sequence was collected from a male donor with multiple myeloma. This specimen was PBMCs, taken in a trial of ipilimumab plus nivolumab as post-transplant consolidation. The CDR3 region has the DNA TGTGCCAGCAGCTTAGACGGGGCGTACAATGAGCAGTTCTTC. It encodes CASSLDGAYNEQFF.